This T cell receptor beta chain was documented in a study of naive and memory T cell subsets. The length of the CDR3 is 14 residues. Unmatched junction bases numbered 1, after V lost 2 bases and J lost 3 bases. CDR1 and CDR2 (germline): KGHSH, LQKENI. Ligated cDNA underwent four rounds of PCR with nested alpha and beta constant region primers and SP2. MiXCR, run by TCRdb on the 5' RACE reads, gives a single entry per CDR3 protein. Found here are approximately 30,000 distinct CDR3 sequences, 16% of them singletons; the top ten hold 2% to 3%. TCR cDNA received a 3' ligated oligonucleotide that carried a UMI.

The V call is TRBV18, the J call TRBJ2-5, with 9 bases fitting TRBD1. This sequence was found in a female donor in good health. The CDR3 bases are TGTGCCAGCTCACCAGGACAGGGGAAAGAGACCCAGTACTTC. Protein: CASSPGQGKETQYF.